The source of this T cell receptor beta chain is a study of T cells after yellow fever vaccination. Study-wide context: Preparation of fractions with low cell numbers was performed using SMART-Seq v4 Ultra Low Input. Regarding the study as a whole: The booster response re-showed most primary clones: 96% CD4, more than 80% CD8. Within FACS-sorted repertoires, abundant clonotypes contaminating from the bulk population could be present.

The ends were cut back, 7 bases at V and 3 bases at J, with 6 bases in the middle. Germline CDR1 KGHSH, CDR2 LQKENI. The CDR3 length is 12 residues. TCRdb called the 5' RACE reads again in MiXCR, with one record for every CDR3 protein. Among approximately 350,000 distinct CDR3 sequences listed, around a tenth were seen once. This clonotype was seen ten or more times. The antigen is not known. The chain employs TRBV18 and TRBJ2-2; D is uncertain. The sequenced sample was PBMCs, obtained on the day of the first yellow fever vaccination. The TCR sequence derives from a man aged 18 to 29 who received the YFV17D yellow fever vaccine. The CDR3 is CASFTYTGELFF. CDR3 in DNA: TGTGCCAGCTTCACTTACACCGGGGAGCTGTTTTTT.